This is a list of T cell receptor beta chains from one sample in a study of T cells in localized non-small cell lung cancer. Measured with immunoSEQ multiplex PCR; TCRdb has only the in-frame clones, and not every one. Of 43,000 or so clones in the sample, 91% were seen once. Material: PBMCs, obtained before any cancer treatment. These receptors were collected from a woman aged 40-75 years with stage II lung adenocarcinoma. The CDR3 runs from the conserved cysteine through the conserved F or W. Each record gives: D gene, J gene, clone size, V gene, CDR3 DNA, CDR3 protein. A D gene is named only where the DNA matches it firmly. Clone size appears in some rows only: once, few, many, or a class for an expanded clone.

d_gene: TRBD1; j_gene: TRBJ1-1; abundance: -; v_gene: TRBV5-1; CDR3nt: TGCGCCAGCAGCTCACAGGGGGCGACTGAAGCTTTCTTT; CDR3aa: CASSSQGATEAFF
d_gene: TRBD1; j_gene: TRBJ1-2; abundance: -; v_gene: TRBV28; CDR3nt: TGTGCCACCGGACAGGGGGCTGGCTATGGCTACACCTTC; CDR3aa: CATGQGAGYGYTF
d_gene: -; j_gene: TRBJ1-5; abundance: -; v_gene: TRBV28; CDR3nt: TGTGCCAGCAGTTCGGGGGGGGGACGCAATCAGCCCCAGCATTTT; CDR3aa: CASSSGGGRNQPQHF
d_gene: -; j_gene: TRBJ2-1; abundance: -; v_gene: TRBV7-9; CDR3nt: TGTGCCAGCAGCTTAGATCTAGACAATGAGCAGTTCTTC; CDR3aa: CASSLDLDNEQFF
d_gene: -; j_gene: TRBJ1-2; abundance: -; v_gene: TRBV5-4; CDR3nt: TGTGCCAGCAGCTTGGCCCCTGGTGGAGGCTACACCTTC; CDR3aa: CASSLAPGGGYTF
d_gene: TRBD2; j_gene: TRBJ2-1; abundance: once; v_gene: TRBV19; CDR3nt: TGTGCCAGTAGTATAGATCTCGCGCGGGGGGCGAATGAGCAGTTCTTC; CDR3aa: CASSIDLARGANEQFF
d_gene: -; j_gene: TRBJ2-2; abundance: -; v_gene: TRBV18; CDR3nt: TGTGCCAGCTCACCGTCGGCGAACACCGGGGAGCTGTTTTTT; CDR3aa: CASSPSANTGELFF
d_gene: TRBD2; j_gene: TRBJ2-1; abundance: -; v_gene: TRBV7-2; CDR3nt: TGTGCCAGCAGCTTAGACGGGGGGGTTTACAATGAGCAGTTCTTC; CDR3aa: CASSLDGGVYNEQFF
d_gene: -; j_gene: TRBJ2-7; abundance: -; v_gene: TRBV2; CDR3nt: TGTGCCAGCAGAGACGGGGGAAGGTTGAACGAGCAGTACTTC; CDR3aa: CASRDGGRLNEQYF
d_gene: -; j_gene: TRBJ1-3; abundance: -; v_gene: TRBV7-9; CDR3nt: TGTGCCAGCAGCCACAGCTCTGGAAACACCATATATTTT; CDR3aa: CASSHSSGNTIYF
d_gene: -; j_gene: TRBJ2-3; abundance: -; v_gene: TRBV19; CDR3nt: TGTGCCAGTAGTAAAGCGGACGGCTGGGCCCGCACAGATACGCAGTATTTT; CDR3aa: CASSKADGWARTDTQYF
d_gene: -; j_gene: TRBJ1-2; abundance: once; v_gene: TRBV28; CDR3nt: TGTGCCAGCAGTTTCAGGACAGCGGTTAGGGGCTACACCTTC; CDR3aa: CASSFRTAVRGYTF
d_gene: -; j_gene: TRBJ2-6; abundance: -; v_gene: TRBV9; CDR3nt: TGTGCCAGCAGCCGCAACTCTGGGGCCAACGTCCTGACTTTC; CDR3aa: CASSRNSGANVLTF
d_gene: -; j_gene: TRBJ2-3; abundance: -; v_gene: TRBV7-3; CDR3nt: TGTGCCAGCAGCTCGCAGAGTCATGGCACAGATACGCAGTATTTT; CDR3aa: CASSSQSHGTDTQYF
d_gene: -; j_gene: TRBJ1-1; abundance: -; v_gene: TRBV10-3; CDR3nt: TGTGCCATCAGTGACAGGAGGGACACTGAAGCTTTCTTT; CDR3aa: CAISDRRDTEAFF
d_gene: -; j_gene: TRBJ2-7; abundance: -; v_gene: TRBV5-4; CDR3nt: TGTGCCAGCAGCGACGTGAACGCTAGGGGCGAGCAGTACTTC; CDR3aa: CASSDVNARGEQYF
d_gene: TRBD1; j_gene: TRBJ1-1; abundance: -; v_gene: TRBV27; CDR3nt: TGTGCCAGCAGTTTAGGGCACCGGACAGGGTCGAACACTGAAGCTTTCTTT; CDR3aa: CASSLGHRTGSNTEAFF
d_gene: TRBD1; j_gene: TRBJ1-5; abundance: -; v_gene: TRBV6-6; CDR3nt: TGTGCCAGCAGAGACACTCGGACAGGGGATCAGCCCCAGCATTTT; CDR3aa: CASRDTRTGDQPQHF
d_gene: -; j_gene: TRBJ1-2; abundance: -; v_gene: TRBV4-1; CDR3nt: TGCGCCAGCAGCCAAGAGGGCCCCAGTTATGCTGGCTACACCTTC; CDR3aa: CASSQEGPSYAGYTF
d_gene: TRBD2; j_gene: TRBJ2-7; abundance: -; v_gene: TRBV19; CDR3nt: TGTGCCAGTAGTATTGACGGGAGGGGGTACGAGCAGTACTTC; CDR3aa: CASSIDGRGYEQYF
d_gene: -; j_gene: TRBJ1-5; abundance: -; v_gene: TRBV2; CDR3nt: TGTGCCAGCAGTGAGGTGGGGGCGTGGGAGCCCCAGCATTTT; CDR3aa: CASSEVGAWEPQHF
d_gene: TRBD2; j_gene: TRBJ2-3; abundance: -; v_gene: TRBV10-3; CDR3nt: TGTGCCATCAGTGCCGGACTAGCTCCGGATCCAAATACGCAGTATTTT; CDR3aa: CAISAGLAPDPNTQYF
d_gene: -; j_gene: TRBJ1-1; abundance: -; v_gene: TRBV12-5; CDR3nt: TGTGCTAGTGGTTTGTACCCAGGGGCTATTAACACTGAAGCTTTCTTT; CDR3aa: CASGLYPGAINTEAFF
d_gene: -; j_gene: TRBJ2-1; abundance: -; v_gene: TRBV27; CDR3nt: TGTGCCAGCAGCACGGGAGCGCCCAATGAGCAGTTCTTC; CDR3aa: CASSTGAPNEQFF
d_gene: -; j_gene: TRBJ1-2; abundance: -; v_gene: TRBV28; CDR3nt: TGTGCCAGCAGTTTAACTTCCCGGGTTGGCTACACCTTC; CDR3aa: CASSLTSRVGYTF
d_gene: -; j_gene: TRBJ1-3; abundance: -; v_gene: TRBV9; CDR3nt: TGTGCCAGCAGTACGGGGGCCTCTGGAAACACCATATATTTT; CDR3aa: CASSTGASGNTIYF
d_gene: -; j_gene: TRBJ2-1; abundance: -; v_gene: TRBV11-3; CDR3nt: TGTGCCAGCAGCTTAGTTCCGACAGGGAGGGGGAATGAGCAGTTCTTC; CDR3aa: CASSLVPTGRGNEQFF
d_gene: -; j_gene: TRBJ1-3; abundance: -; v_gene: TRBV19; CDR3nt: TGTGCCAGTAGTATCGGGGCTGGAAACACCATATATTTT; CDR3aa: CASSIGAGNTIYF
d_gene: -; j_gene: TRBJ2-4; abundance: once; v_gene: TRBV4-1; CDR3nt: TGCGCCAGCAGCCAAGACGGCGTAGCCAAAAACATTCAGTACTTC; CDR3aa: CASSQDGVAKNIQYF
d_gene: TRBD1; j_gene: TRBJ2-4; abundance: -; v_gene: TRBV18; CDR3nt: TGTGCCAGCTCACCCGACACGGACAGGGGTGCTGCCAAAAACATTCAGTACTTC; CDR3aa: CASSPDTDRGAAKNIQYF
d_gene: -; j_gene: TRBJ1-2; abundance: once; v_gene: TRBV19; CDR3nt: TGTGCCAGTAGTATAGCAAATCAGGGGAGCTATGGCTACACCTTC; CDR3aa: CASSIANQGSYGYTF
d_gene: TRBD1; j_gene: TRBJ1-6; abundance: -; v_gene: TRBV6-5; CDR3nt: TGTGCCAGCAGGGACCCGGGACAGGGTAATTCACCCCTCCACTTT; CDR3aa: CASRDPGQGNSPLHF
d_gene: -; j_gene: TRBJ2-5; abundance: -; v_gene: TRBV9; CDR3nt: TGTGCCAGCAGCGAGAAGTGGGGGGCAGGTCAAGAGACCCAGTACTTC; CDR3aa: CASSEKWGAGQETQYF
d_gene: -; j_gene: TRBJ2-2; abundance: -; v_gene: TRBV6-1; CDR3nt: TGTGCCAGCAGTGAAGTTTCCGGGGAGCTGTTTTTT; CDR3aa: CASSEVSGELFF
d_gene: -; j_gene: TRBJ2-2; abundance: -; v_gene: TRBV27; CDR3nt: TGTGCCAGCAGTTTGAAGAGGGCGGGCACCGGGGAGCTGTTTTTT; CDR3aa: CASSLKRAGTGELFF
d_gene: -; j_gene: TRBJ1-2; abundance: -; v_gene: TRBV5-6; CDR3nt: TGTGCCAGCAGCTACCTAAGCGGCTACACCTTC; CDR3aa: CASSYLSGYTF
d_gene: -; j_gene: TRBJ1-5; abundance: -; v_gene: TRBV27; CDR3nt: TGTGCCAGCAGTCACCCTAGGGGCGACGATCAGCCCCAGCATTTT; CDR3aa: CASSHPRGDDQPQHF
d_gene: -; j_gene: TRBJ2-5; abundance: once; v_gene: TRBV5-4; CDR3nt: TGTGCCAGCAGCTTTGCAGGCCCGGGGGAGACCCAGTACTTC; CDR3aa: CASSFAGPGETQYF
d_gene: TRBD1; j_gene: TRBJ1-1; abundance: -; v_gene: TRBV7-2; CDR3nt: TGTGCCAGCAGCAAAAGGACAGGGGGAACTGAAGCTTTCTTT; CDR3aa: CASSKRTGGTEAFF
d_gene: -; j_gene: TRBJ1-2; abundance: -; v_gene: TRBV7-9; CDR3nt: TGTGCCAGCAGCTCAGCAGGGAAGGACCTAGATGGCTACACCTTC; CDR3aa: CASSSAGKDLDGYTF
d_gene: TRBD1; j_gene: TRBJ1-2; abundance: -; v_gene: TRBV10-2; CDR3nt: TGCGCCAGCAGTGTAGGACAGGGCGGTGGGGGCTACACCTTC; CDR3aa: CASSVGQGGGGYTF
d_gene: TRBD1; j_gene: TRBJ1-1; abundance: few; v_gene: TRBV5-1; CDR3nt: TGCGCCAGCAGCTGGACAGGGGAGACTGAAGCTTTCTTT; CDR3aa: CASSWTGETEAFF
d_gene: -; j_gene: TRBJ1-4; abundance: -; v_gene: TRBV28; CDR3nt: TGTGCCAGCAGGCAAAACCCTGCAACTAATGAAAAACTGTTTTTT; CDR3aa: CASRQNPATNEKLFF
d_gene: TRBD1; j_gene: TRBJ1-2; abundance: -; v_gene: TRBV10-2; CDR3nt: TGCGCCAGCTCCCAGGGGGCACATGGCTACACCTTC; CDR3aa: CASSQGAHGYTF
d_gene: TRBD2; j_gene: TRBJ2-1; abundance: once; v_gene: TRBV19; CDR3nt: TGTGCCAGTAGCGAAGAAGGGACTAGCGGCCTCTCCTACAATGAGCAGTTCTTC; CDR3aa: CASSEEGTSGLSYNEQFF
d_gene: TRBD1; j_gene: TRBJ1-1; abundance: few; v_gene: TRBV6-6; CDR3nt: TGTGCCAGCAGCAGTGTACAGGGGTCCAGGGACACTGAAGCTTTCTTT; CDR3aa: CASSSVQGSRDTEAFF
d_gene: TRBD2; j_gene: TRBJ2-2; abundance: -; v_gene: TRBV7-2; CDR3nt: TGTGCCAGCAGACCTCCGGTCGGGGGGTACACCGGGGAGCTGTTTTTT; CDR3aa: CASRPPVGGYTGELFF
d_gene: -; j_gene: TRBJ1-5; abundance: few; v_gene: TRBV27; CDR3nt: TGTGCCAGCAGTTTAAGGGAGAGCAATCAGCCCCAGCATTTT; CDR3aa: CASSLRESNQPQHF
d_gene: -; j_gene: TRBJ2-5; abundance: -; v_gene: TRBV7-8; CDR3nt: TGTGCCAGCAGCCATAGCGGACTCCCGGTTCGTGAGCAGTACTTC; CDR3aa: CASSHSGLPVREQYF
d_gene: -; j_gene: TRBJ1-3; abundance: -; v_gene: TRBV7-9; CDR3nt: TGTGCCAGCACCCTGAATTGGGATCCTGGAAACACCATATATTTT; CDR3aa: CASTLNWDPGNTIYF
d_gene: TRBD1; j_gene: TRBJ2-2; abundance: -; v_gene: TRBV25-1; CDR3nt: TGTGCCAGCAGTGGGGACAGGGGTTACACCGGGGAGCTGTTTTTT; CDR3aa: CASSGDRGYTGELFF
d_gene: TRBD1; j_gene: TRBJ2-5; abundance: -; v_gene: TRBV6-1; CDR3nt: TGTGCCAGCAGTGCTGTGACAGGGATTGAGACCCAGTACTTC; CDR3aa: CASSAVTGIETQYF
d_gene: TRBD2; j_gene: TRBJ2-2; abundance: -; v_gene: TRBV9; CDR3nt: TGTGCCAGCAGCGGACCTAGCGGGGGGCCGAACACCGGGGAGCTGTTTTTT; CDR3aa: CASSGPSGGPNTGELFF
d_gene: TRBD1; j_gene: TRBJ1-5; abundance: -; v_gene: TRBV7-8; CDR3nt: TGTGCCAGCAGCTTGGGGGACAGGGGGGTCAATCAGCCCCAGCATTTT; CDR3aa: CASSLGDRGVNQPQHF
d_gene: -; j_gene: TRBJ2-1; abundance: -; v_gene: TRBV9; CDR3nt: TGTGCCAGCAGCGTAGAACACAGTAGGAATGAGCAGTTCTTC; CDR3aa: CASSVEHSRNEQFF
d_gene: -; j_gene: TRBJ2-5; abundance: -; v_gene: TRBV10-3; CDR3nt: TGTGCCATCAGTGAGTCGGCCAGTCAAGAGACCCAGTACTTC; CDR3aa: CAISESASQETQYF
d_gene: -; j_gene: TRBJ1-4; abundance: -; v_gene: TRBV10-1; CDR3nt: TGCGCCAGCAGTGAAAGGCCTAATGAAAAACTGTTTTTT; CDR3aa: CASSERPNEKLFF
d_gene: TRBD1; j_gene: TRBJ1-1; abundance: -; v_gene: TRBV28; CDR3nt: TGTGCCAGCAGACGAGGGGACAGGAACACTGAAGCTTTCTTT; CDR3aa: CASRRGDRNTEAFF
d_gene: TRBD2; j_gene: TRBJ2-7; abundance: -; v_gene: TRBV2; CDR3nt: TGTGCCAGCAGAGAGCGGGGGAGCTCCTACGAGCAGTACTTC; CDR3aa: CASRERGSSYEQYF
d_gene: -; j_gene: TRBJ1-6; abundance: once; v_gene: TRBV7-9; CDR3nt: TGTGCCAGCAGCGGAGGACGCCCGAGCTCCTATAATTCACCCCTCCACTTT; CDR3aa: CASSGGRPSSYNSPLHF